The 22 T cell receptor beta chains below all came from one sample that was sequenced in a study of T cells after posttransplantation cyclophosphamide. Measured with immunoSEQ multiplex PCR; TCRdb has only the in-frame clones, and not every one. The sample carries tens of thousands of clones, around 83% recorded once. Sequenced sample: PBMCs. The receptors derive from a man aged 30 to 45 with a blood cancer, CMV-positive, and with a related stem cell donor.

The rearrangement links TRBV28 to TRBJ2-5; D gene ambiguous. The CDR3 has 13 amino acids. Germline V lookup: CDR1 MDHEN, CDR2 SYDVKM. Trimming took off 6 bases at V and 1 base at J, with 9 bases between the two ends. The CDR3 reads CASREQIQETQYF. CDR3 DNA: TGTGCCAGCAGAGAACAGATCCAAGAGACCCAGTACTTC.

The chain couples TRBV2 to TRBJ2-3; tentatively, D is TRBD2 (6 bases). The V gene lost 7 bases and the J gene lost 2 bases, with 13 bases spanning the gap. Germline loops: CDR1 SNHLY, CDR2 FYNNEI. The CDR3 is made up of 14 amino acids. The CDR3 region has the DNA TGTGCCAGCAACGGAGGGCGATCCACAGATACGCAGTATTTT. Translation: CASNGGRSTDTQYF.

The rearrangement links TRBV5-4 to TRBJ2-1, with D hard to call. Germline V gives CDR1 SGHNT, CDR2 YYREEE (reference sequence). This CDR3 comprises 12 residues. V was shortened by 2 bases and J by 8 bases, with 8 bases between the two germline ends. The CDR3, as DNA: TGTGCCAGCAGCTTCCCTCAGTATGAGCAGTTCTTC. As protein: CASSFPQYEQFF.

The rearrangement joins TRBV25-1 to TRBJ2-7, with 8 bases identical to TRBD1. Germline-derived CDR1 and CDR2 are MGHDK and SYGVNS. This CDR3 contains 15 residues. V was clipped by 3 bases and J by 2 bases; unmatched bases: 6. CDR3 residues: CASSDPRGLPYEQYF. The CDR3 coding sequence is TGTGCCAGCAGTGATCCCAGGGGGCTTCCCTACGAGCAGTACTTC.

The chain recombines TRBV5-4 with TRBJ2-5, with TRBD1 matching 7 bases. The CDR3 totals 14 residues. V was clipped by 4 bases and J by 2 bases; unmatched bases: 5. Germline loops: CDR1 SGHNT, CDR2 YYREEE (reference sequence). The CDR3 sequence is CASSGGQLQETQYF. CDR3 coding DNA: TGTGCCAGCAGCGGGGGACAGCTGCAAGAGACCCAGTACTTC.

This chain links TRBV23-1 with TRBJ1-2; TRBD1 matches at 11 bases. TRBV23-1 is flagged as an ORF with uncertain function. The junction had 1 base not matched to a gene; V was cut back by 3 bases and J by 1 base. The CDR3 spans 15 residues. The CDR3 loop reads CASSQGTGGNYGYTF. DNA for the CDR3: TGCGCCAGCAGTCAGGGGACAGGGGGTAACTATGGCTACACCTTC.

The J gene is TRBJ2-7, the V gene TRBV18; 10 nucleotides match TRBD1. The ends lost 5 bases at V and 0 bases at J; junction bases unmatched: 7. This CDR3 is 16 amino acids long. Germline CDR1 is KGHSH and CDR2 is LQKENI. CDR3 region: CASSTRQGANSYEQYF. DNA of the CDR3: TGTGCCAGCTCAACGAGACAGGGGGCAAACTCCTACGAGCAGTACTTC.

The chain joins TRBV7-6 to TRBJ2-7; 9 bases fit TRBD2. CDR1 and CDR2 from the germline V gene are SGHVS and FNYEAQ. J lost 4 bases, V lost 5 bases, and 12 bases had no gene match. The CDR3 runs 16 residues. CDR3 coding DNA: TGTGCCAGCAGCCTGGCAGAAGCGGGAGGTCGGTACGAGCAGTACTTC. Translating gives CASSLAEAGGRYEQYF.

The J gene is TRBJ2-3, the V gene TRBV27, with D uncertain. Germline V gene data show CDR1 as MNHEY and CDR2 as SMNVEV (reference sequence). This CDR3 is 14 amino acids long. Trimming left V 2 bases short and J 5 bases short, with 11 bases between. This CDR3 reads CASSLRDWRDTQYF. CDR3 coding DNA: TGTGCCAGCAGTTTACGAGACTGGCGAGATACGCAGTATTTT.

The chain carries TRBV2 and TRBJ2-2, with 8 bases lining up with TRBD1. The length of the CDR3 is 17 residues. Germline trimming cut 4 bases from V and 6 bases from J; bases unmatched to any gene: 13. Germline V gene lookup returns CDR1 SNHLY and CDR2 FYNNEI. CDR3: CASSGTGWLGAAGELFF. Written as DNA, the CDR3 is TGTGCCAGCAGTGGGACAGGGTGGTTGGGTGCCGCCGGGGAGCTGTTTTTT. Looking up the rest from reference TRBV2 and TRBJ2-2 gives the full variable domain: EPEVTQTPSHQVTQMGQEVILRCVPISNHLYFYWYRQILGQKVEFLVSFYNNEISEKSEIFDDQFSVERPDGSNFTLKIRSTKLEDSAMYFCASSGTGWLGAAGELFFGEGSRLTVL.

The rearrangement links TRBV4-2 to TRBJ2-3; D is perhaps TRBD1 (5 bases). CDR1 is LGHNA and CDR2 is YNFKEQ in the germline V gene. V gave up 0 bases and J gave up 4 bases, with 11 bases separating them. This CDR3 is 15 amino acids long. CDR3 protein: CASSQEKGLADTQYF. CDR3 DNA sequence: TGTGCCAGCAGCCAAGAAAAGGGGCTGGCAGATACGCAGTATTTT.

The chain couples TRBV11-2 to TRBJ1-4; 7 bases map to TRBD1. The CDR3 totals 15 residues. Per germline, CDR1 SGHAT and CDR2 FQNNGV. V shed 4 bases, J shed 3 bases, and the junction held 5 bases outside the gene matches. The CDR3 here is CASSSSGGPNEKLFF. The CDR3 DNA follows: TGTGCCAGCAGCTCATCAGGGGGACCTAATGAAAAACTGTTTTTT.

The rearrangement links TRBV5-6 to TRBJ2-2; D remains unclear. The V gene lost 0 bases and the J gene lost 7 bases, with 10 bases spanning the gap. The CDR3 is 14 amino acids. From germline, CDR1 is SGHDT and CDR2 YYEEEE. This CDR3 reads CASSLERVHGELFF. For the CDR3, the DNA is TGTGCCAGCAGCTTGGAACGGGTGCACGGGGAGCTGTTTTTT.

The chain has TRBV19 and TRBJ2-7, with no clear D. The CDR3 is 13 residues long. V lost 3 bases and J lost 3, with 9 bases in between. CDR1 and CDR2 from the germline V gene are LNHDA and SQIVND (reference sequence). This chain's CDR3 is CASSITGDYEQYF. The CDR3 DNA is TGTGCCAGTAGTATCACGGGTGACTACGAGCAGTACTTC. Full variable domain (outside the CDR3, taken from reference TRBV19 and TRBJ2-7): DGGITQSPKYLFRKEGQNVTLSCEQNLNHDAMYWYRQDPGQGLRLIYYSQIVNDFQKGDIAEGYSVSREKKESFPLTVTSAQKNPTAFYLCASSITGDYEQYFGPGTRLTVT.

V usage is TRBV10-3 and J usage is TRBJ2-7, with 9 nucleotides matching TRBD1. The germline gives CDR1 ENHRY, CDR2 SYGVKD. This CDR3 has 14 amino acids. V trimming: 6 bases; J trimming: 7 bases; junction bases outside the gene matches: 10. Written as DNA, the CDR3 is TGTGCCATCAGCATACAGGGGGCGCTGAGGGAGCAGTACTTC. As protein: CAISIQGALREQYF.

J is TRBJ1-2 and V is TRBV7-3; 10 bases are a match to TRBD1. J lost 8 bases, V lost 5 bases, and 14 bases had no gene match. Germline loops: CDR1 SGHTA, CDR2 FQGTGA. CDR3 length: 16 amino acids. In DNA form, the CDR3 reads TGTGCCAGCAGCCGAACGACTCGACAGGGGGCGGGGGGCTACACCTTC. Protein: CASSRTTRQGAGGYTF.

The chain has TRBV19 and TRBJ1-1; no clear D. The germline gives CDR1 LNHDA, CDR2 SQIVND (reference sequence). V lost 8 bases and J lost 4, with 20 bases in between. The CDR3 is made up of 15 amino acids. CDR3 sequence reads: CASSAGARGRTEAFF. The DNA for the CDR3 is TGTGCCAGTTCTGCGGGTGCGAGAGGTCGCACTGAAGCTTTCTTT. Together with reference TRBV19 and TRBJ1-1, the CDR3 gives the full variable domain: DGGITQSPKYLFRKEGQNVTLSCEQNLNHDAMYWYRQDPGQGLRLIYYSQIVNDFQKGDIAEGYSVSREKKESFPLTVTSAQKNPTAFYLCASSAGARGRTEAFFGQGTRLTVV.

This chain connects TRBV7-3 to TRBJ1-1; the D gene is possibly TRBD1 (5 bases). Per the germline V gene, CDR1 is SGHTA and CDR2 is FQGTGA. V was shortened by 0 bases and J by 1 base, with 9 bases between the two germline ends. This CDR3 comprises 15 residues. The CDR3 here is CASSLTGGENTEAFF. CDR3 nucleotide sequence: TGTGCCAGCAGCTTAACGGGGGGTGAGAACACTGAAGCTTTCTTT.

The CDR3: CASSEGQGSSEAFF. The CDR3 DNA sequence: TGTGCCAGCAGTGAAGGACAGGGCTCAAGTGAAGCTTTCTTT. The chain is built from TRBV6-1 and TRBJ1-1; 7 positions agree with TRBD1. V shed 1 base and J 7 bases; nucleotides not matched to a gene: 6. Looked up from germline, CDR1 is MNHNS and CDR2 is SASEGT. CDR3 length equals 14 residues.

The V gene is TRBV28, the J gene TRBJ2-7; 10 bases are shared with TRBD2. This CDR3 is 17 amino acids long. The trim removed 3 bases at V and 2 bases at J, leaving 10 bases unmatched. The germline CDR1 and CDR2 sequences are MDHEN and SYDVKM. The CDR3 here is CASSFLPRTSGTYEQYF. The CDR3 nucleotides are TGTGCCAGCAGTTTTCTTCCCCGGACTAGCGGAACCTACGAGCAGTACTTC.

The chain is built from TRBV7-3 and TRBJ1-1; weak D call: TRBD1 (5 bases). Germline V CDR1 and CDR2: SGHTA, FQGTGA. V was pared by 5 bases and J by 6 bases, with 16 bases between. The CDR3 is made up of 14 amino acids. Written as DNA, the CDR3 is TGTGCCAGCAGCCGAGATGGGGGGTTTTCTGAAGCTTTCTTT. It yields the protein CASSRDGGFSEAFF.

The CDR3 loop reads CASSQNAGQGEQYF. CDR3 nucleotides: TGTGCCAGCAGCCAAAACGCCGGACAGGGCGAGCAGTACTTC. This chain connects TRBV28 to TRBJ2-7; 8 bases are shared with TRBD1. V gave up 6 bases and J gave up 6 bases; unmatched junction bases: 10. CDR3 length equals 14 residues. The germline CDR1 and CDR2 sequences are MDHEN and SYDVKM.